The T cell receptor beta chain under discussion was sequenced for a study of neoadjuvant anti-PD-1 for oral cavity cancer (dated by TCRdb to the early 2020s). Some background on the complete study: Before undergoing curative-intent surgical resection, most patients got three to four biweekly nivolumab doses at 3 mg/kg. Responders were defined as patients with complete response, partial response or stable disease by RECIST 1.1; non-responders were defined as patients with progression. The parent correlative cohort had around 13 patients and a response rate of more than 25%. For patients who did not progress, a fourth nivolumab dose was given around day 43, followed by definitive surgical resection on days 50-56.

Overall study outcomes, separate from this receptor: Only a few patients per response group were included in the TCR analyses, and the authors called for validation in larger cohorts. After neoadjuvant nivolumab, significantly higher T cell clonality (Gini index) was found within PBMCs in non-responders than in responders. Higher pretreatment blood Treg/Th17 ratios correlated with both higher pretreatment blood TCRbeta clonality and lower post-treatment tumor TCRbeta clonality.

What this sample's time point label stands for: after neoadjuvant nivolumab, at surgical resection. None of the patients had received prior systemic or radiation treatment, and all were newly diagnosed with stage II-IVA oral cavity squamous cell carcinoma. The cohort was made up of patients with locally advanced, HPV-negative oral cavity squamous cell carcinoma. Peripheral blood mononuclear cells were analyzed directly and were not maintained or expanded in culture. The samples were drawn from a longitudinal correlative study tied to a single-arm phase II trial testing neoadjuvant nivolumab in oral cavity squamous cell carcinoma. Genomic DNA-based TCRbeta sequencing was performed on subject-matched pre- and post-treatment PBMCs and tumors from three responders and three non-responders. Peripheral blood mononuclear cells were drawn once before nivolumab treatment and a second time after treatment, when surgery took place. The Maxwell RSC DNA from Cells kit was used to extract genomic DNA from PBMCs.

PBMC libraries used mostly roughly 500 ng of input genomic DNA for deep sequencing, with six replicates per sample. TCRbeta libraries were prepared with the immunoSEQ hsTCRbeta kit according to the manufacturer's instructions. Sequencing of the completed libraries took place using an Illumina NovaSeq 6000 S4 flow cell after they had been pooled to approximately 3 nM. As for the authors' bioinformatics: The immunoSEQ Analyzer handled quality control and preprocessing of the raw data. The analysis was restricted to productive rearrangements, with each unique CDR3 amino acid sequence defining a clonotype. Using the R package tcR, the researchers computed the Gini-Simpson index as their estimate of repertoire clonality. Student's t test was used to compare Gini indices, and Pearson correlation was used to assess associations with tumor size change. The immuneACCESS repertoire file appears here via TCRdb, limited to in-frame rearrangements. These files lack a portion of the clones; in checked studies, under half of the deficit traces to unresolved V genes, and the cause of the others is not known. V, J and clone size reflect that table, while D and trimming were determined from the DNA. Within this sample are some 29,000 clones, with about 77% of them counted one time only. The ten biggest clones cover around 3.1% of the sample.

A remark on this clone: It lacks a known antigen. The sample holds no much larger clone one base away, and base qualities are not on file.

From its cysteine to its phenylalanine, the CDR3 spans 14 amino acids. Of all the DNA, just the CDR3 is kept, 42 bases in frame from base 1. CDR1 and CDR2, looked up from the germline V gene (reference sequence), are MNHEY and SMNVEV. V loses 5 bases of germline sequence and J loses 4 bases, and the interval between the two ends is 12 bases. This sequence uses TRBV27 and TRBJ1-5; a tentative D call is TRBD1 (6 bases match). The TCR originated in a person between 40 and 85 years old with oral cavity squamous cell carcinoma. Specimen: PBMCs, collected after nivolumab (anti-PD-1) treatment. The CDR3 protein sequence reads: CASSIGTPNQPQHF. Read as DNA, the sequence is TGTGCCAGCAGTATAGGGACACCTAATCAGCCCCAGCATTTT.